What follows are 16 T cell receptor beta chains derived from one specimen sequenced in a study of blood T cell repertoires in COVID-19. Only in-frame clones appear in the TCRdb table, and some are missing; sequencing was by immunoSEQ multiplex PCR. The table lists 210,000 or so clones, under 95% of them singletons. The sample was peripheral blood. The receptors were sampled from a man between 25 and 39 years old with acute or convalescent COVID-19.

The chain recombines TRBV6-1 with TRBJ1-4; D call uncertain. CDR1 and CDR2 (germline): MNHNS, SASEGT. The V and J ends lost 3 bases and 4 bases respectively, with 9 bases between them. CDR3 length: 14 residues. The CDR3 DNA follows: TGTGCCAGCAGTGACAGCGGTGGTAATGAAAAACTGTTTTTT. As protein: CASSDSGGNEKLFF.

Here the CDR3 DNA reads TGCGCCAGCAGCCCACAATGCTACGAGCAGTACTTC. Residues: CASSPQCYEQYF. This chain links TRBV23-1 with TRBJ2-7; the D is unclear. TRBV23-1 has ORF status, its function being uncertain. V lost 6 bases and J 3 bases, leaving 9 bases between the germline ends. The CDR3 is made up of 12 amino acids.

This sequence joins TRBV3-1 (or the pseudogene TRBV3-2) and TRBJ1-5, with D perhaps matching TRBD1 (5 bases). Trimming cost V 0 bases and J 7 bases, with 13 bases left between them. The CDR3 contains 15 residues. Per the germline V gene, CDR1 is LGHDT and CDR2 is YNNKEL (reference sequence). The CDR3 DNA is TGTGCCAGCAGCCAAGAGTCAGGCTGGGGCCAGCCCCAGCATTTT. Its translation: CASSQESGWGQPQHF.

The chain combines TRBV3-1 (or the pseudogene TRBV3-2) with TRBJ2-5; TRBD2 matches 12 bases. Per the germline V gene, CDR1 is LGHDT and CDR2 is YNNKEL (reference sequence). The CDR3 has 15 amino acids. Unmatched junction bases numbered 2, after V lost 6 bases and J lost 0 bases. CDR3 loop: CASSPSGGDQETQYF. The CDR3 nucleotides read TGTGCCAGCAGTCCTAGCGGGGGGGACCAAGAGACCCAGTACTTC.

This clone has just a few counts. The V and J genes are TRBV5-4 and TRBJ1-1, with D tentatively TRBD1 (6 bases). Germline V gives CDR1 SGHNT, CDR2 YYREEE (reference sequence). This CDR3 has 15 residues. With 4 bases removed from V and 4 bases from J, the gap between germline ends came to 17 bases. The CDR3 protein is CASSEGVVSSTEAFF. The CDR3, as DNA: TGTGCCAGCAGCGAGGGGGTCGTCTCGAGCACTGAAGCTTTCTTT.

The rearrangement uses TRBV3-1 (or the pseudogene TRBV3-2) and TRBJ2-5; possibly TRBD2 for D (5 bases). Germline CDR1 and CDR2: LGHDT and YNNKEL (reference sequence). V lost 4 bases and J 6 bases, leaving 9 bases between the germline ends. The CDR3 totals 12 residues. The CDR3 bases are TGTGCCAGCAGCCCAGCGGCGAAGACCCAGTACTTC. Translating it yields CASSPAAKTQYF.

The rearrangement joins TRBV6-6 to TRBJ2-5; 14 positions match TRBD2. Germline-derived CDR1 and CDR2 are MNHNY and SVGAGI (reference sequence). The CDR3 totals 16 residues. V lost 5 bases and J lost 4; bases outside the gene matches: 6. Here the CDR3 DNA reads TGTGCCAGCAGTACGACTAGCGGGAGGGCCAGAGAGACCCAGTACTTC. The encoded protein is CASSTTSGRARETQYF.

The CDR3 region has the DNA TGTGCCAGCAGCTCCAACGGAGGAGGTCGGGAGACCCAGTACTTC. This codes for CASSSNGGGRETQYF. The chain employs TRBV7-3 and TRBJ2-5; D possibly corresponds to TRBD2 (5 bases). This CDR3 is 15 amino acids long. CDR1 is SGHTA and CDR2 is FQGTGA in the germline V gene. V gave up 4 bases and J gave up 5 bases, with 17 bases separating them.

The rearrangement links TRBV5-1 to TRBJ2-7, with TRBD2 as a possible D gene (6 bases). The V and J ends lost 4 bases and 2 bases respectively, with 19 bases between them. Germline V CDR1 and CDR2: SGHRS, YFSETQ. The length of the CDR3 is 16 residues. The CDR3 spells CASSLALGTATYEQYF. CDR3 bases: TGCGCCAGCAGCCTGGCCCTCGGGACTGCTACCTACGAGCAGTACTTC.

The rearrangement links TRBV7-9 to TRBJ2-3; D gene uncertain. CDR3 length: 15 amino acids. Germline values: CDR1 SEHNR, CDR2 FQNEAQ (reference sequence). Trimming stripped 4 bases from V and 2 bases from J, with 13 bases between. The CDR3 DNA reads TGTGCCAGCAGCTCCCGCGTACTACACACAGATACGCAGTATTTT. Translated: CASSSRVLHTDTQYF.

This chain links TRBV28 with TRBJ2-7; D is perhaps TRBD2 (5 bases). Trimming took off 4 bases at V and 0 bases at J, with 16 bases between the two ends. CDR1 MDHEN and CDR2 SYDVKM come from the germline V gene. The CDR3 consists of 16 residues. CDR3 amino acids: CASSYLVPGSSYEQYF. DNA of the CDR3: TGTGCCAGCAGTTATCTCGTACCGGGGAGCTCCTACGAGCAGTACTTC.

The rearrangement links TRBV6-1 to TRBJ1-1, with 9 bases that match TRBD1. Germline CDR1 is MNHNS and CDR2 is SASEGT. Trimming cost V 0 bases and J 11 bases; bases outside gene matches: 16. CDR3 size: 17 residues. This CDR3 reads CASSEALPGTGKDMAFF. The DNA for the CDR3 is TGTGCCAGCAGTGAAGCCCTGCCGGGGACAGGGAAAGACATGGCTTTCTTT.

The chain recombines TRBV3-1 (or the pseudogene TRBV3-2) with TRBJ2-5; the match to TRBD2 covers 11 bases. After removal of 6 bases from V and 5 bases from J, the junction contained 11 bases not matched to a gene. Germline CDR1 and CDR2: LGHDT and YNNKEL (reference sequence). CDR3 length: 16 residues. CDR3 sequence reads: CASRDHSGGARETQYF. The CDR3 DNA is TGTGCCAGCAGAGATCATAGCGGGGGGGCCCGTGAGACCCAGTACTTC.

V and J are TRBV29-1 and TRBJ1-2; TRBD1 is a possible D gene (6 bases). Trimming left V 4 bases short and J 7 bases short, with 16 bases between. The CDR3 is 13 residues long. Per the germline V gene, CDR1 is SQVTM and CDR2 is ANQGSEA. Written as DNA, the CDR3 is TGCAGCGTTGTGGGGGCGAGGGGTGGTGGCTACACCTTC. Amino acid sequence: CSVVGARGGGYTF.

The CDR3 DNA reads TGTGCCAGCAGCCAAGGGTCCTTCGGGGGGCGTTACAATGAGCAGTTCTTC. Protein: CASSQGSFGGRYNEQFF. The rearrangement joins TRBV3-1 (or the pseudogene TRBV3-2) to TRBJ2-1; possibly TRBD2 for D (7 bases). The CDR3 consists of 17 residues. The V gene lost 1 base and the J gene lost 4 bases, with 17 bases spanning the gap. Germline assignment: CDR1 LGHDT and CDR2 YNNKEL (reference sequence).

The genes are TRBV7-9 and TRBJ2-3; 10 bases are shared with TRBD2. The CDR3 sequence is 16 residues long. V lost 5 bases, J lost 0 bases, and 5 bases stayed unmatched. Germline CDR1 is SEHNR and CDR2 is FQNEAQ (reference sequence). The CDR3 DNA sequence: TGTGCCAGCAGCACCTGGACTAGCGGTAGCACAGATACGCAGTATTTT. This sequence encodes CASSTWTSGSTDTQYF.